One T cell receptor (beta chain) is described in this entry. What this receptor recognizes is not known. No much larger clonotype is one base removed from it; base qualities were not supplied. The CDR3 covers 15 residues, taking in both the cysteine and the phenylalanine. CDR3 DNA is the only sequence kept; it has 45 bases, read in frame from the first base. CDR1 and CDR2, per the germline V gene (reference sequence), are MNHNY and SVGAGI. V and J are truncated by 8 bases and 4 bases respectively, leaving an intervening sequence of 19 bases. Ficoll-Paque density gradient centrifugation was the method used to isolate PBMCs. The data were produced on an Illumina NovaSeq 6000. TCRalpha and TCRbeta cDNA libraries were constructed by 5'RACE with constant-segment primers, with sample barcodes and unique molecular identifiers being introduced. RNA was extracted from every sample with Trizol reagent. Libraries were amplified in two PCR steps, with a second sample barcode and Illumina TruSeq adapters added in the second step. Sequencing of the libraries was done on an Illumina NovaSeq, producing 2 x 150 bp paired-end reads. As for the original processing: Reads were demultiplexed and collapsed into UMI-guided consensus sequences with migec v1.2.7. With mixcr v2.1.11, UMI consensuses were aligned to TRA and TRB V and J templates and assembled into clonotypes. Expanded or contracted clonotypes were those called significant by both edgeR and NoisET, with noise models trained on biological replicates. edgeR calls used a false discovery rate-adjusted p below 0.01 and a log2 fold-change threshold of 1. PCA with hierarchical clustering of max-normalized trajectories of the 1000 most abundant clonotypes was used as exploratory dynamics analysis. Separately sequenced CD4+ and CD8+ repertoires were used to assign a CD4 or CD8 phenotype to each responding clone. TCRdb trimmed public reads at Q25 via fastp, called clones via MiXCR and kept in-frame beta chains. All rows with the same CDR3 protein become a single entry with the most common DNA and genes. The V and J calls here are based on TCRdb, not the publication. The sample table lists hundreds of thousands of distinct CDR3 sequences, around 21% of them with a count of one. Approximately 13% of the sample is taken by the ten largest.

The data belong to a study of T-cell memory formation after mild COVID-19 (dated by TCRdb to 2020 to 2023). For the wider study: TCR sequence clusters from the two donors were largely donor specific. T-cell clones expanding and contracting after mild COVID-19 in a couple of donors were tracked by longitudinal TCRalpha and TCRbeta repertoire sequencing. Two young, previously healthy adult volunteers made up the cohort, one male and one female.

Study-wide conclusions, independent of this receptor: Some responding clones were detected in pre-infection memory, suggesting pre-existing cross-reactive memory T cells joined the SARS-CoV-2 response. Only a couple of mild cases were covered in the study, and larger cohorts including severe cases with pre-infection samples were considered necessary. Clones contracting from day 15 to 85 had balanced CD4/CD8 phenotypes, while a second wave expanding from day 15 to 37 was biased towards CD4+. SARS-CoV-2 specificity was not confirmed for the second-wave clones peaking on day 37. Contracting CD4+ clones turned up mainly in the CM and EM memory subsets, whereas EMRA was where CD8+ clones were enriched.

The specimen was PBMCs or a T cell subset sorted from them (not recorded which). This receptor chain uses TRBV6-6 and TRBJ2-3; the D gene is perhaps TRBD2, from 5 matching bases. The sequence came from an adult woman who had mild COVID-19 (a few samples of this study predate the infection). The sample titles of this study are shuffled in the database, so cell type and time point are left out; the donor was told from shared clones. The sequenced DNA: TGTGCCAGCGAGATGAAGCGGCAGTCACCAGATACGCAGTATTTT. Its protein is CASEMKRQSPDTQYF.